A selection of T cell receptor beta chains follows, all from one sample in a study of blood T cells in healthy people across ages. MiXCR was run by TCRdb on the 5' RACE reads, yielding one entry per CDR3 protein. The data hold about 1.4 million distinct CDR3 sequences, with approximately 59% observed a single time. Material: blood. Source of these receptors: a man younger than 35 in good health. The CDR3 runs from the conserved cysteine through the conserved F or W. A D gene is named only where the DNA matches it firmly. Clone size is shown for a subset of rows, as once, few, many or a class of expanded clone.

cdr3_nt: TGCGCCAGCAGCCAATTAGACAGGGAAGAAGAGACCCAGTACTTC
cdr3_aa: CASSQLDREEETQYF
d_call: TRBD1
j_call: TRBJ2-5
clone_size: few
v_call: TRBV4-1

cdr3_nt: TGTGCCAGCAGTCTAAGCATCGTCAGATTACAAGAGACCCAGTACTTC
cdr3_aa: CASSLSIVRLQETQYF
d_call: NA
j_call: TRBJ2-5
clone_size: NA
v_call: TRBV3-1

cdr3_nt: TGTGCCAGCAGCACACAGGGTTTGGATACGCAGTATTTT
cdr3_aa: CASSTQGLDTQYF
d_call: NA
j_call: TRBJ2-3
clone_size: NA
v_call: TRBV5-6

cdr3_nt: TGTGCCAGCAGCTTAGTGCGGCTAGCAGGCGATGAGCAGTTCTTC
cdr3_aa: CASSLVRLAGDEQFF
d_call: NA
j_call: TRBJ2-1
clone_size: NA
v_call: TRBV7-2

cdr3_nt: TGTGCCAGCAGTTCTAGCCGCCTCAGGGGCGCCCCCGGGGAGCTGTTTTTT
cdr3_aa: CASSSSRLRGAPGELFF
d_call: NA
j_call: TRBJ2-2
clone_size: NA
v_call: TRBV12-3/TRBV12-4

cdr3_nt: TGTGCCAGCAGCGCACAACTAGCGGGAGCTCGAGAGACCCAGTACTTC
cdr3_aa: CASSAQLAGARETQYF
d_call: TRBD2
j_call: TRBJ2-5
clone_size: NA
v_call: TRBV7-9

cdr3_nt: TGTGCCAGCAGTTACTCCCTGGACCCTCGGGGACAGGGCACAGATACGCAGTATTTT
cdr3_aa: CASSYSLDPRGQGTDTQYF
d_call: TRBD1
j_call: TRBJ2-3
clone_size: NA
v_call: TRBV6-5

cdr3_nt: TGCAGCGTTGAGGTAGGACTAGCGGCGAACACAGATACGCAGTATTTT
cdr3_aa: CSVEVGLAANTDTQYF
d_call: TRBD2
j_call: TRBJ2-3
clone_size: few
v_call: TRBV29-1

cdr3_nt: TGTGCCAGCAGTTTACAGGGTTTCCAAGAGACCCAGTACTTC
cdr3_aa: CASSLQGFQETQYF
d_call: NA
j_call: TRBJ2-5
clone_size: few
v_call: TRBV12-3/TRBV12-4

cdr3_nt: TGTGCCAGCAGCTTAGTAGTGGTGAACACTGAAGCTTTCTTT
cdr3_aa: CASSLVVVNTEAFF
d_call: NA
j_call: TRBJ1-1
clone_size: NA
v_call: TRBV7-2

cdr3_nt: TGCGCCAGCAGCGTCTCCGGGCGAACTAGCACAGATACGCAGTATTTT
cdr3_aa: CASSVSGRTSTDTQYF
d_call: NA
j_call: TRBJ2-3
clone_size: NA
v_call: TRBV5-1